The 27 T cell receptor beta chains given below trace back to one sample, sequenced in a study of blood T cell repertoires in COVID-19. Generated by immunoSEQ multiplex PCR, the TCRdb table keeps only in-frame clones and is missing some. Among about 200,000 clones, 80% to 90% were seen once, and the ten largest hold roughly 6.4%. Sequencing used peripheral blood. All receptors derive from a man in his 60s who had recovered from COVID-19.

The V and J genes are TRBV5-1 and TRBJ2-3; the match to TRBD2 covers 7 bases. The CDR3 spans 16 residues. Germline trimming cut 5 bases from V and 6 bases from J; bases unmatched to any gene: 15. CDR1 SGHRS and CDR2 YFSETQ come from the germline V gene. CDR3 sequence reads: CASRRGGTDGGDTQYF. CDR3 in DNA: TGCGCCAGCAGACGCGGGGGAACAGATGGCGGGGATACGCAGTATTTT.

In its sample, this clone was seen a few times. The chain employs TRBV19 and TRBJ2-2; the match to TRBD1 covers 9 bases. CDR1 and CDR2 (germline): LNHDA, SQIVND (reference sequence). V was clipped by 7 bases and J by 4 bases; unmatched bases: 4. CDR3 length equals 14 residues. The CDR3 loop reads CASKGQGSTGELFF. CDR3 nucleotide sequence: TGTGCCAGTAAAGGACAGGGGTCCACCGGGGAGCTGTTTTTT. Based on the CDR3 plus reference TRBV19 and TRBJ2-2, the full variable domain is DGGITQSPKYLFRKEGQNVTLSCEQNLNHDAMYWYRQDPGQGLRLIYYSQIVNDFQKGDIAEGYSVSREKKESFPLTVTSAQKNPTAFYLCASKGQGSTGELFFGEGSRLTVL.

The rearrangement links TRBV11-2 to TRBJ2-1; D might be TRBD2 (6 bases). The CDR3 extends over 12 amino acids. Germline CDR1 and CDR2: SGHAT and FQNNGV. The V end lost 5 bases, the J end lost 9 bases, and 11 bases lay between the germline ends. The CDR3: CASSKEAGEQFF. The CDR3 DNA is TGTGCCAGCAGCAAAGAAGCGGGTGAGCAGTTCTTC. Filled out from reference TRBV11-2 and TRBJ2-1, the complete variable domain reads EAGVAQSPRYKIIEKRQSVAFWCNPISGHATLYWYQQILGQGPKLLIQFQNNGVVDDSQLPKDRFSAERLKGVDSTLKIQPAKLEDSAVYLCASSKEAGEQFFGPGTRLTVL.

This clone showed up just a few times. The chain employs TRBV12-1 and TRBJ1-6. TRBV12-1 is described as a pseudogene. CDR3 length equals 17 residues. The CDR3 is CASSFLHPGGYNSPLHF. CDR3 bases: TGTGCCAGCAGCTTTCTCCATCCGGGGGGGTATAATTCACCCCTCCACTTT.

The chain uses TRBV18 and TRBJ2-3; TRBD2 matches at 12 bases. Germline lookup yields CDR1 KGHSH and CDR2 LQKENI. The CDR3 has 16 residues. V trimming: 0 bases; J trimming: 4 bases; junction bases outside the gene matches: 2. Written as DNA, the CDR3 is TGTGCCAGCTCACCACCGACTAGCGGGAGCCCAGATACGCAGTATTTT. Its translation: CASSPPTSGSPDTQYF.

The chain has TRBV28 and TRBJ1-3; the match to TRBD1 covers 7 bases. This CDR3 region has 14 residues. V shed 3 bases, J shed 4 bases, and the junction held 3 bases outside the gene matches. Germline V gene sequence: CDR1 MDHEN, CDR2 SYDVKM. In DNA, the CDR3 is TGTGCCAGCAGTTTCTCAGGGGGAGGAAACACCATATATTTT. Translation gives CASSFSGGGNTIYF.

This clone has just a few counts. The chain has TRBV5-5 and TRBJ2-7, with D perhaps TRBD1 (5 bases). With 0 bases removed from V and 2 bases from J, the gap between germline ends came to 12 bases. The length of the CDR3 is 15 residues. Germline CDR1 SGHKS, CDR2 YYEKEE (reference sequence). The CDR3 region has the DNA TGTGCCAGCAGCTTGGTTTCAGGACAAGCCTACGAGCAGTACTTC. The encoded protein is CASSLVSGQAYEQYF.

This chain uses TRBV9 with TRBJ2-7; 9 positions match TRBD2. Trimming took 0 bases from V and 1 from J; bases not matched to a gene: 14. The CDR3 has 19 amino acids. From germline, CDR1 is SGDLS and CDR2 YYNGEE. This CDR3 is CASSVAIRHRTSASYEQYF. The CDR3 DNA follows: TGTGCCAGCAGCGTAGCAATAAGACACAGGACTAGCGCATCCTACGAGCAGTACTTC.

The chain employs TRBV2 and TRBJ2-2; possibly TRBD2 for D (6 bases). The germline V gene encodes CDR1 SNHLY and CDR2 FYNNEI. The V end was cut by 8 bases, the J end by 1 base, with 14 bases between. This CDR3 has 15 residues. The CDR3 reads CASHLTGVNTGELFF. The CDR3 region has the DNA TGTGCCAGCCACCTTACGGGGGTGAACACCGGGGAGCTGTTTTTT.

The table lists this clone with a count of one. CDR3 region: CATAQGSSYNEQFF. The CDR3 nucleotides are TGTGCCACCGCCCAGGGGAGCTCCTACAATGAGCAGTTCTTC. The J gene is TRBJ2-1, the V gene TRBV3-1 (or the pseudogene TRBV3-2), with D possibly matching TRBD1 (6 bases). Germline-derived CDR1 and CDR2 are LGHDT and YNNKEL (reference sequence). Deletions cut 10 bases from V and 0 bases from J, with 13 bases between. This CDR3 spans 14 amino acids.

The chain is built from TRBV9 and TRBJ2-7; 14 nucleotides agree with TRBD2. The V segment lost 4 bases and the J segment 3 bases; nucleotides outside the gene matches: 6. The CDR3 totals 16 residues. From germline, CDR1 is SGDLS and CDR2 YYNGEE. The CDR3 here is CASSPSGTSGSYEQYF. The CDR3 DNA reads as TGTGCCAGCAGCCCTTCAGGGACTAGCGGGAGCTACGAGCAGTACTTC.

The rearrangement uses TRBV5-4 and TRBJ2-1, with a weak D call TRBD2 (5 bases). The CDR3 contains 16 residues. Trimming shortened V by 4 bases and J by 0 bases, and 14 bases separated the two germline ends. Germline V gene sequence: CDR1 SGHNT, CDR2 YYREEE (reference sequence). The CDR3 is CASSPEGFASYNEQFF. CDR3 coding DNA: TGTGCCAGCAGCCCTGAGGGCTTTGCCTCCTACAATGAGCAGTTCTTC.

The chain couples TRBV28 to TRBJ1-6; 8 bases align to TRBD1. This CDR3 contains 14 residues. From germline, CDR1 is MDHEN and CDR2 SYDVKM. Unmatched junction bases numbered 6, after V lost 2 bases and J lost 12 bases. DNA for the CDR3: TGTGCCAGCAGTTTAGGCGGGACAGGCCGACCCCTCCACTTT. Translating it yields CASSLGGTGRPLHF.

The chain couples TRBV12-3 or TRBV12-4 to TRBJ1-3; D is unclear. This CDR3 has 13 residues. V was trimmed by 7 bases and J by 1 base, leaving 8 bases between them. The CDR3 DNA follows: TGTGCCAGCACTAGACTATCTGGAAACACCATATATTTT. Its protein product is CASTRLSGNTIYF.

This clone was seen only once. This chain links TRBV24-1 with TRBJ1-2; 7 positions agree with TRBD1. The germline CDR1 and CDR2 sequences are KGHDR and SFDVKD. The ends lost 4 bases at V and 2 bases at J; junction bases unmatched: 6. The CDR3 has 15 residues. The CDR3 DNA follows: TGTGCCACCAGTGACCACAGGGGACCCAACTATGGCTACACCTTC. Protein product: CATSDHRGPNYGYTF.

The chain couples TRBV2 to TRBJ2-7; 7 bases are a match to TRBD1. The J segment lost 3 bases and the V segment lost 6 bases, leaving 8 bases of the junction unmatched. Germline loops: CDR1 SNHLY, CDR2 FYNNEI. This CDR3 comprises 14 residues. The CDR3 loop is CASSIQGIGYEQYF. CDR3 in DNA: TGTGCCAGCAGCATACAGGGGATAGGCTACGAGCAGTACTTC.

The chain carries TRBV6-2 or TRBV6-3 and TRBJ1-1, with 7 positions matching TRBD1. The CDR3 is made up of 16 amino acids. Germline V CDR1 and CDR2: MNHEY, SVGEGT. The V gene end was trimmed by 2 bases and the J gene end by 7 bases; junction bases not matched to a gene: 13. CDR3 loop: CASSYNAEGALFEAFF. The CDR3 nucleotides read TGTGCCAGCAGTTACAACGCTGAGGGGGCACTATTTGAAGCTTTCTTT.

The rearrangement joins TRBV7-7 to TRBJ2-2; D is perhaps TRBD2 (6 bases). V gave up 11 bases and J gave up 6 bases, with 19 bases separating them. The germline CDR1 and CDR2 sequences are SSHAT and FNYEAQ (reference sequence). The length of the CDR3 is 14 residues. CDR3 residues: CAHGGSDRAGELFF. In DNA, the CDR3 is TGTGCCCACGGGGGATCTGATAGAGCCGGGGAGCTGTTTTTT.

The chain joins TRBV6-1 to TRBJ1-6; D not certain. The ends were cut back, 2 bases at V and 10 bases at J, with 9 bases in the middle. Germline CDR1 reads MNHNS; CDR2 reads SASEGT. This CDR3 is built from 13 residues. Here the CDR3 reads CASSELSRSPLHF. The DNA of the CDR3 is TGTGCCAGCAGTGAACTTTCGAGGTCACCCCTCCACTTT.

The chain combines TRBV10-3 with TRBJ2-5; 7 bases agree with TRBD1. This CDR3 contains 15 residues. Germline CDR1 is ENHRY and CDR2 is SYGVKD. The J segment lost 2 bases and the V segment lost 0 bases, leaving 3 bases of the junction unmatched. The CDR3: CAISESNRGQETQYF. The CDR3 nucleotides are TGTGCCATCAGTGAGTCAAACAGGGGTCAAGAGACCCAGTACTTC.

The V and J genes are TRBV28 and TRBJ2-3, with 8 bases lining up with TRBD2. The CDR3 sequence is 13 residues long. The J segment lost 2 bases and the V segment lost 11 bases, leaving 6 bases of the junction unmatched. Germline lookup yields CDR1 MDHEN and CDR2 SYDVKM. CDR3 loop: CACNSGITDTQYF. CDR3 nucleotides: TGTGCCTGCAATAGCGGGATCACAGATACGCAGTATTTT.

The sample holds one count of this clone. The CDR3 nucleotides read TGTGCCAGCAGCCCTCAGGGGACTAATGAAAAACTGTTTTTT. Translated: CASSPQGTNEKLFF. This chain joins TRBV3-1 (or the pseudogene TRBV3-2) and TRBJ1-4; possible D gene TRBD1, 6 bases. The germline V gene encodes CDR1 LGHDT and CDR2 YNNKEL (reference sequence). V lost 4 bases and J lost 2, with 8 bases in between. The CDR3 covers 14 residues.

This clone was found once. The V gene is TRBV6-5, the J gene TRBJ1-5; the D gene is possibly TRBD1 (6 bases). This CDR3 is 15 amino acids long. CDR1 MNHEY and CDR2 SVGAGI come from the germline V gene. V lost 8 bases to trimming and J lost 0 bases, with 14 bases between them. This CDR3 is CASRPGTHSNQPQHF. CDR3 in DNA: TGTGCCAGCCGTCCCGGGACACATAGCAATCAGCCCCAGCATTTT.

The V gene is TRBV6-6, the J gene TRBJ2-5; maybe TRBD2 (6 bases). CDR1 is MNHNY, CDR2 SVGAGI, per germline (reference sequence). The CDR3 length is 14 residues. The germline V and J ends were trimmed by 3 bases and 4 bases, with 12 bases remaining between them. The CDR3 sequence: CASSYDNGGETQYF. DNA for the CDR3: TGTGCCAGCAGTTATGACAACGGGGGAGAGACCCAGTACTTC.

This chain uses TRBV6-6 with TRBJ1-3; no definite D call. The CDR3 is 15 amino acids. Between the trimmed V and J ends, which lost 6 bases and 4 bases, there was a span of 16 bases. Germline V CDR1 and CDR2: MNHNY, SVGAGI (reference sequence). The chain's CDR3 is CASSSLGGSGNTIYF. The DNA of the CDR3 is TGTGCCAGCAGCTCCCTAGGCGGTAGCGGAAACACCATATATTTT.

This clone was detected a few times. The CDR3 DNA reads as TGTGCCAGCAGCACCGGGACTAGCGGGATAACCGGGGAGCTGTTTTTT. Translation: CASSTGTSGITGELFF. The V call is TRBV7-2, the J call TRBJ2-2; 13 bases map to TRBD2. The CDR3 extends over 16 amino acids. Germline lookup yields CDR1 SGHTA and CDR2 FQGNSA. The V and J ends lost 5 bases and 5 bases, in that order; junction bases with no gene match: 5.

The CDR3 is CASSPRGGRSGDSPLHF. The CDR3 region has the DNA TGTGCCAGCAGCCCCCGGGGGGGCAGGTCCGGGGATTCACCCCTCCACTTT. The J gene is TRBJ1-6, the V gene TRBV9; the D gene is possibly TRBD1 (6 bases). V was trimmed by 4 bases and J by 8 bases, leaving 22 bases between them. The CDR3 consists of 17 residues. The germline V gene encodes CDR1 SGDLS and CDR2 YYNGEE.